The sequence of this TCR beta chain was determined in a study of blood T cell repertoires in COVID-19. Across the study: T cells, B-cell-depleted T cells, or PBMCs supplied cDNA or gDNA.

Under the authors' procedure: Amplification of reference gene primers provided the estimated nucleated cell counts. Assay: immunoSEQ multiplex PCR; the TCRdb copy retains only in-frame clones and omits some. The D gene and trimming were derived from the DNA, and the V and J assignments and clone size from that table. Seen here are about 190,000 clones, about 80% observed once, and the top ten hold approximately 6.9%. CDR1 and CDR2 (germline): SSHAT, FNYEAQ (reference sequence). The CDR3 covers 15 residues. Details on this clone: Relative to the germline gene, one junction end is altered; a read error may explain this.

The source material was peripheral blood. The clonotype comes from a man in his 60s with acute or convalescent COVID-19. The V and J genes are TRBV7-7 and TRBJ2-3; 7 bases line up with TRBD2. The CDR3 region is CASSYSAGGTDTQYF. As DNA, the CDR3 is TGTGCTAGCAGCTACTCGGCGGGGGGCACAGATACGCAGTATTTT.